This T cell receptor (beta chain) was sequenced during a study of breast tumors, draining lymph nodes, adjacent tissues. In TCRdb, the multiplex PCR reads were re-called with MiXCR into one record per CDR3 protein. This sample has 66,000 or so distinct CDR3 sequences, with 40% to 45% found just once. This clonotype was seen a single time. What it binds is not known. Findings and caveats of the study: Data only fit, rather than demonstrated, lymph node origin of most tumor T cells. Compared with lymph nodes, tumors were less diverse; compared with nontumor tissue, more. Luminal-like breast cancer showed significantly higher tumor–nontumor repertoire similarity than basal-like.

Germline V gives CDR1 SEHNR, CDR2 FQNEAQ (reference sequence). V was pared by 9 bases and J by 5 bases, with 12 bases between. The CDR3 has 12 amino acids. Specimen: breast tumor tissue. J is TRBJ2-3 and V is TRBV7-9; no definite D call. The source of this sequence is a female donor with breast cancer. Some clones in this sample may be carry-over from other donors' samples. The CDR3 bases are TGTGCCAGTGGCGCGACCGAAGATACGCAGTATTTT. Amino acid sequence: CASGATEDTQYF.